This TCR beta chain was recovered during a study of sequential checkpoint blockade in melanoma. For the study at large: TCRbeta immunosequencing was performed on DNA from roughly 99 pretreatment melanoma tumor samples. Matched biopsies came pretreatment and at week 13 for about 24 patients.

The sample holds many counts of this clone. Treatment: randomized to nivolumab then ipilimumab (arm A) or the reverse (arm B). DNA-damaging chemotherapy had not been given to any patient beforehand. Clones were read by immunoSEQ multiplex PCR, and TCRdb kept only the in-frame ones, dropping some. The table lists over 2,500 clones, approximately 20% of them singletons. The ends lost 6 bases at V and 3 bases at J; junction bases unmatched: 2. The CDR3 contains 13 residues. CDR1 MNHGY and CDR2 SAAAGT come from the germline V gene. This clonotype originated in a human donor with melanoma. Sequences were derived from tumor tissue (inferred from file names), sampled from a patient given nivolumab and ipilimumab in sequence. This sequence joins TRBV6-8 and TRBJ1-2; 9 nucleotides line up with TRBD1. CDR3 nucleotides: TGTGCCAGCAGGACAGGGGGGGACTATGGCTACACCTTC. Its translation: CASRTGGDYGYTF.